This T cell receptor (beta chain) was sequenced for a study of blood T cell repertoires in COVID-19. Under the authors' procedure: Using reference gene primer amplification, nucleated cell counts were estimated. TCRdb's copy holds only in-frame clones and misses some; the assay was immunoSEQ multiplex PCR. The V and J calls and clone size come from that table; D and trimming were worked out from the DNA. The sample has about 130,000 clones, about four fifths seen once. Participants came from roughly 23 US areas, aged roughly 18 to 89 years. Participants had their cohort set by participant-reported clinical history. Germline V gene data show CDR1 as SNHLY and CDR2 as FYNNEI. V dropped 4 bases and J dropped 1 base, with 10 bases sitting between them. CDR3 size: 14 residues.

The chain has TRBV2 and TRBJ1-2; possible D gene TRBD1, 6 bases. The sequenced sample consisted of PBMCs or T cells enriched from blood (not recorded which). This TCR derives from a man aged 25 to 40 who had recovered from COVID-19. For the CDR3, the DNA is TGTGCCAGCAGTGCCGGGACACTTAACTATGGCTACACCTTC. Translated, it gives CASSAGTLNYGYTF.